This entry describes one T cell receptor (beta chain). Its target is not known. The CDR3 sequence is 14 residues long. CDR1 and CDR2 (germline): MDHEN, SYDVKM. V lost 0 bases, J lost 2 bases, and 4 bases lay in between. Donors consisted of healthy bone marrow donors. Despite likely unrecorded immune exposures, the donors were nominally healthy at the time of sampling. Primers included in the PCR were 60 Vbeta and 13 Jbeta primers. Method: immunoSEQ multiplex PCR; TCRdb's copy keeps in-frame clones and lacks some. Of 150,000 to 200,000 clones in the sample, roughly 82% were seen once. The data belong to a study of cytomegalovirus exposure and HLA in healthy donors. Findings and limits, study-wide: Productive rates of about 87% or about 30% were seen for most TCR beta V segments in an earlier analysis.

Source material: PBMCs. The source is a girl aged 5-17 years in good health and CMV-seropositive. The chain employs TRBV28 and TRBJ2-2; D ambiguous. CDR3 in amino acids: CASSLWANTGELFF. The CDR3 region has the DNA TGTGCCAGCAGTTTATGGGCCAACACCGGGGAGCTGTTTTTT. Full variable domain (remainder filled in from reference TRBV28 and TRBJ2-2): DVKVTQSSRYLVKRTGEKVFLECVQDMDHENMFWYRQDPGLGLRLIYFSYDVKMKEKGDIPEGYSVSREKKERFSLILESASTNQTSMYLCASSLWANTGELFFGEGSRLTVL.